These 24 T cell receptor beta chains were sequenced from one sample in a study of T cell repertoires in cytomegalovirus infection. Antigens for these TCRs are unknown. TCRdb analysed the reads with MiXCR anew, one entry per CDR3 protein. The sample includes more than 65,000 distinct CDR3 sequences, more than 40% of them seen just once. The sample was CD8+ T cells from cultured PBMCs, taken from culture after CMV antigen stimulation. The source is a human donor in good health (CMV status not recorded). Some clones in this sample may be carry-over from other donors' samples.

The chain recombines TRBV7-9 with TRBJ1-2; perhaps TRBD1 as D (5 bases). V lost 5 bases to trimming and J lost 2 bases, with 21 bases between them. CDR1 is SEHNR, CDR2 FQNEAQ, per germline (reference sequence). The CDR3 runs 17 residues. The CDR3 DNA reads TGTGCCAGCAGCGACGCCAGGGAGAATAGTGGGAACTATGGCTACACCTTC. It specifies CASSDARENSGNYGYTF.

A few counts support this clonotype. DNA for the CDR3: TGTGCCAGCAGCAAGACTAGCGGGAGTCGCAATGAGCAGTTCTTC. Protein product: CASSKTSGSRNEQFF. The genes are TRBV11-2 and TRBJ2-1, with 12 bases identical to TRBD2. The CDR3 has 15 residues. Trimming took 5 bases from V and 6 from J; bases not matched to a gene: 5. Per the germline V gene, CDR1 is SGHAT and CDR2 is FQNNGV.

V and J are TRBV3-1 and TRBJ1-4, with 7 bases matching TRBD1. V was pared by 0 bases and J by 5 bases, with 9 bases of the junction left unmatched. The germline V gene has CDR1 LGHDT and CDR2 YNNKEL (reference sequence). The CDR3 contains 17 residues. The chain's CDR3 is CASSQERRGQRNEKLFF. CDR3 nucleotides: TGTGCCAGCAGCCAAGAAAGGAGGGGACAGAGAAATGAAAAACTGTTTTTT.

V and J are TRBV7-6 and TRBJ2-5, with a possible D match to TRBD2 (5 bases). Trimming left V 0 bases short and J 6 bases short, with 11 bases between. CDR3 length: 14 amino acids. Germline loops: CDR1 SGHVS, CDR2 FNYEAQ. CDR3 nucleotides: TGTGCCAGCAGCTTAGCTTCCAGGAGGAAGACCCAGTACTTC. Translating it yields CASSLASRRKTQYF. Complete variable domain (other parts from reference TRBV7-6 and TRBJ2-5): GAGVSQSPRYKVTKRGQDVALRCDPISGHVSLYWYRQALGQGPEFLTYFNYEAQQDKSGLPNDRFSAERPEGSISTLTIQRTEQRDSAMYRCASSLASRRKTQYFGPGTRLLVL.

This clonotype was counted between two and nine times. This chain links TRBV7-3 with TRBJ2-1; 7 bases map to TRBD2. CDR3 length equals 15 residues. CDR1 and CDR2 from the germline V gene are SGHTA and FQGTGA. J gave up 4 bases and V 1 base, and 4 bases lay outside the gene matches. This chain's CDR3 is CASSLSPSGYNEQFF. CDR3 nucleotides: TGTGCCAGCAGCTTAAGTCCTAGCGGTTACAATGAGCAGTTCTTC.

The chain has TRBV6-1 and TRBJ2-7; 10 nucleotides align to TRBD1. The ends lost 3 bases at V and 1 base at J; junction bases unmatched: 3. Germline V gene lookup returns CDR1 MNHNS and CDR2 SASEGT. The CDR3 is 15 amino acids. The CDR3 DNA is TGTGCCAGCAGTGACCCGGGACAGGGGTCCTACGAGCAGTACTTC. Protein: CASSDPGQGSYEQYF.

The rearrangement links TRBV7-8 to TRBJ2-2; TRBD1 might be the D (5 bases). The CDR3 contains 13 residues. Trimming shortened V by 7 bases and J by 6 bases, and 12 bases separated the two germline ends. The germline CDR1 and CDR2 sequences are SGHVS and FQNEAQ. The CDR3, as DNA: TGTGCCAGCATCTCAGGGAATTCCGGGGAGCTGTTTTTT. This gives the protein CASISGNSGELFF.

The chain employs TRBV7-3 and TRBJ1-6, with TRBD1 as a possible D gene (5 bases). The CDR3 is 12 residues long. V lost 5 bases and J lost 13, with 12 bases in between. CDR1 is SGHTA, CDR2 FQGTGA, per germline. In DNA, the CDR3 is TGTGCCAGCAGCCGTGACAGATCGCCCCTCCACTTT. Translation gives CASSRDRSPLHF. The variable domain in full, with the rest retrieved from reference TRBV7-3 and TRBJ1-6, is GAGVSQTPSNKVTEKGKYVELRCDPISGHTALYWYRQSLGQGPEFLIYFQGTGAADDSGLPNDRFFAVRPEGSVSTLKIQRTERGDSAVYLCASSRDRSPLHFGNGTRLTVT.

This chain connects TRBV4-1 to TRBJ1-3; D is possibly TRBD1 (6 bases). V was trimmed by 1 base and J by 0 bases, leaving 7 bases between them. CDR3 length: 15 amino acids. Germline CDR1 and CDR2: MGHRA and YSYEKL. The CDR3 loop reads CASSQGDNSGNTIYF. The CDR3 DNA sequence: TGCGCCAGCAGCCAAGGGGACAACTCTGGAAACACCATATATTTT.

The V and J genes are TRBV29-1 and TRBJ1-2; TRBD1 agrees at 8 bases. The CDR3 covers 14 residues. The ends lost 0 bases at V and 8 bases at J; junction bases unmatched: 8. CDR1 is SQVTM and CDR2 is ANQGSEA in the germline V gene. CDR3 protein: CSVEEGQGAGGYTF. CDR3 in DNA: TGCAGCGTTGAAGAGGGTCAGGGGGCAGGCGGCTACACCTTC. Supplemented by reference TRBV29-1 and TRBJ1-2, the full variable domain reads SAVISQKPSRDICQRGTSLTIQCQVDSQVTMMFWYRQQPGQSLTLIATANQGSEATYESGFVIDKFPISRPNLTFSTLTVSNMSPEDSSIYLCSVEEGQGAGGYTFGSGTRLTVV.

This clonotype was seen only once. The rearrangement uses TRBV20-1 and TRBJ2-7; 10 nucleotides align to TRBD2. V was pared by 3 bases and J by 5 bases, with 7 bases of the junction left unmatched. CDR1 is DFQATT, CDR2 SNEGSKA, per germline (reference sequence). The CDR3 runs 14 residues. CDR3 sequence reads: CSARLLAGINEQYF. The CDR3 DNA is TGCAGTGCTAGGTTACTAGCGGGGATCAACGAGCAGTACTTC.

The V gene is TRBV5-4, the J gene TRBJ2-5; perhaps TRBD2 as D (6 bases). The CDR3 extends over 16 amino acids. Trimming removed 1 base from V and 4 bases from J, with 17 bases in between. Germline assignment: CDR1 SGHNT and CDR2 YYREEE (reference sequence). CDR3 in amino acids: CASSLISGGDGETQYF. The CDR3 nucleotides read TGTGCCAGCAGCTTGATTAGCGGAGGGGACGGAGAGACCCAGTACTTC.

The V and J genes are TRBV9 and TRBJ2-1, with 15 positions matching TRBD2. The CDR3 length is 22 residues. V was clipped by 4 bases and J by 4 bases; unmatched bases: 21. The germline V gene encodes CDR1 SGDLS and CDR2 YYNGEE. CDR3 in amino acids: CASSPRGTWTSGRGGGYNEQFF. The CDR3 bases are TGTGCCAGCAGCCCGCGGGGGACTTGGACTAGCGGGAGGGGGGGGGGGTACAATGAGCAGTTCTTC. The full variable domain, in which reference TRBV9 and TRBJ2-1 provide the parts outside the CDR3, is DSGVTQTPKHLITATGQRVTLRCSPRSGDLSVYWYQQSLDQGLQFLIQYYNGEERAKGNILERFSAQQFPDLHSELNLSSLELGDSALYFCASSPRGTWTSGRGGGYNEQFFGPGTRLTVL.

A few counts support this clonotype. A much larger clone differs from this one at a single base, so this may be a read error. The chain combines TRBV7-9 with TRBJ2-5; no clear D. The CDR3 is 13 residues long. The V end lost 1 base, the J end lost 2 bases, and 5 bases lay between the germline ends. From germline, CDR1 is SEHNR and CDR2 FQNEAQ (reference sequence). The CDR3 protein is CASSLVQQETQYF. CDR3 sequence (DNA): TGTGCCAGCAGCTTAGTCCAGCAAGAGACCCAGTACTTC.

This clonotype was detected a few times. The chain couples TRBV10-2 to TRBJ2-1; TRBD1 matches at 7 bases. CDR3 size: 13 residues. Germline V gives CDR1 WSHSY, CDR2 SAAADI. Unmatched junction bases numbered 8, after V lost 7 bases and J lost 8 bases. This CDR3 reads CASNIRGRDEQFF. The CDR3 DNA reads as TGCGCCAGCAATATAAGGGGGCGAGATGAGCAGTTCTTC.

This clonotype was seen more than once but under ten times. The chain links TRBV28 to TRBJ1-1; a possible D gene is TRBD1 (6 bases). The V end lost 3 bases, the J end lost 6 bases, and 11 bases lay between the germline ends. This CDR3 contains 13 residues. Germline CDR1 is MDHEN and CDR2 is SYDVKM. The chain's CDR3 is CASSFRGVPEAFF. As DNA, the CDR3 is TGTGCCAGCAGTTTCAGGGGAGTCCCTGAAGCTTTCTTT.

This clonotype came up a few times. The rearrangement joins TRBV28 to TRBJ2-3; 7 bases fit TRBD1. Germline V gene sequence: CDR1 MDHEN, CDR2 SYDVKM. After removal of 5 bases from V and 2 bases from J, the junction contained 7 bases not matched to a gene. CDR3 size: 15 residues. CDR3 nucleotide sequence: TGTGCCAGCAGTCCACAGGGGTCGTACACAGATACGCAGTATTTT. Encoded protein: CASSPQGSYTDTQYF.

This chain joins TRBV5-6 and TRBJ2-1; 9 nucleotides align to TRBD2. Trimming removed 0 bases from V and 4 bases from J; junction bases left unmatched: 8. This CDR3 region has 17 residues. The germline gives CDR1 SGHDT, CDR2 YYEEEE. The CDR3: CASSLVPLREGYNEQFF. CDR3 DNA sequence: TGTGCCAGCAGCTTGGTCCCATTGCGGGAGGGGTACAATGAGCAGTTCTTC.

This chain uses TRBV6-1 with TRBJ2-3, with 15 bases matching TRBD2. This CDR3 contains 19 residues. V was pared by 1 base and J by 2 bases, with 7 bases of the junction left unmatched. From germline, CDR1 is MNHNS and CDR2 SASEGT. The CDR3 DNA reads TGTGCCAGCAGTGAAGAGGGGGGGACTAGCGGGGGGAACACAGATACGCAGTATTTT. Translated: CASSEEGGTSGGNTDTQYF.

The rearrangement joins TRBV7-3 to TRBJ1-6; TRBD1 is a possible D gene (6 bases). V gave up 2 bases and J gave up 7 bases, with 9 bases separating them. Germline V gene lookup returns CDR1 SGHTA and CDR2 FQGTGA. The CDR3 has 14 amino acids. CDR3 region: CASSLGQPNSPLHF. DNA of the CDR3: TGTGCCAGCAGCTTAGGACAGCCGAATTCACCCCTCCACTTT.

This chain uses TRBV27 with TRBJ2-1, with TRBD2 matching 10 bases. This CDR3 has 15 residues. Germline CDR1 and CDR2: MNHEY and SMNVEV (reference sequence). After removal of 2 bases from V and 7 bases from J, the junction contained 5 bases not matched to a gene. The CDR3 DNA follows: TGTGCCAGCAGTTTACCTAGCGGGGGATCGAATGAGCAGTTCTTC. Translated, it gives CASSLPSGGSNEQFF.

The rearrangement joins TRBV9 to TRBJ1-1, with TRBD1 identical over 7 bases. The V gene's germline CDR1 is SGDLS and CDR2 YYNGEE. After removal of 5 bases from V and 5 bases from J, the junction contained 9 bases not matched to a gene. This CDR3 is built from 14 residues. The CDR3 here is CASRPPTGRTEAFF. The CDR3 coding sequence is TGTGCCAGCAGGCCCCCGACAGGGAGAACTGAAGCTTTCTTT.

The CDR3 here is CASSLSVRSTDTQYF. Written as DNA, the CDR3 is TGTGCCAGCAGCCTCTCAGTTAGAAGCACAGATACGCAGTATTTT. J is TRBJ2-3 and V is TRBV7-2, with D hard to call. The germline CDR1 and CDR2 sequences are SGHTA and FQGNSA. Between the trimmed V and J ends, which lost 5 bases and 0 bases, there was a span of 12 bases. This CDR3 contains 15 residues.

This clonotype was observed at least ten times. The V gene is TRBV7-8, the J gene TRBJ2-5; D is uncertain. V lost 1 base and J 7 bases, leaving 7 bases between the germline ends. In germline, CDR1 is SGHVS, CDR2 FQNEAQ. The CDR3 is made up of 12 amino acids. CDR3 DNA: TGTGCCAGCAGCTTAGATAAGGGGACCCAGTACTTC. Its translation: CASSLDKGTQYF.